This TCR beta chain was captured by sequencing in a study of T cells in Graves' hyperthyroidism and ophthalmopathy. General observations from the study: The model forecast ophthalmopathy, anticipating it by a median approximately 6 months before onset.

Comments on this clonotype: What it binds is not known.

Diagnostic assessment was based on clinical symptoms, serum thyroxine and TRAb, thyroid ultrasound and orbital computed tomography. The CDR3 consists of 13 residues. CDR1 is SGDLS and CDR2 is YYNGEE in the germline V gene. V gave up 0 bases and J gave up 4 bases, with 6 bases separating them. The source material, RNA transcripts, was used to amplify TCR beta CDR3 regions. Initially, a first-round RT-PCR of the TCR CDR3 employed the HTBI primer set. TCRdb passed the multiplex PCR reads through MiXCR, listing each CDR3 protein once. The sample consists of about 600,000 distinct CDR3 sequences, approximately 16% of them appearing once.

The sequencing sample was made of blood. V gene TRBV9 combines with J gene TRBJ2-3; D remains ambiguous. The sequence was collected from a woman in her thirties or forties with Graves' ophthalmopathy. CDR3 sequence reads: CASSVARADTQYF. In DNA, the CDR3 is TGTGCCAGCAGCGTAGCCCGAGCAGATACGCAGTATTTT.